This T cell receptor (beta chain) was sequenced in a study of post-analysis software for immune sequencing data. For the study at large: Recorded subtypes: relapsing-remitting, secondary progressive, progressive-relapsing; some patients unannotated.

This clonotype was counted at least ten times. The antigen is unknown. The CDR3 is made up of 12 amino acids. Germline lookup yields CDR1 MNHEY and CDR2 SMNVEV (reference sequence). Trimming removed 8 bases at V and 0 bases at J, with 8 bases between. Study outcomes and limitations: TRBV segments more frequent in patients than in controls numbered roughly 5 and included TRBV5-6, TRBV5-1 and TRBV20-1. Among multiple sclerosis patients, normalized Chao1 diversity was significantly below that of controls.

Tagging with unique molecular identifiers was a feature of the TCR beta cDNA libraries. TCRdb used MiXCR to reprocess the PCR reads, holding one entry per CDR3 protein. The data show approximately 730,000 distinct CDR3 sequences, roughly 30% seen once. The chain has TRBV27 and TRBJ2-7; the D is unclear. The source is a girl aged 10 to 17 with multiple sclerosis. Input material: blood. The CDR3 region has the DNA TGTGCCAGCTGGAGTACCTCCTACGAGCAGTACTTC. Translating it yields CASWSTSYEQYF.